This passage covers 30 T cell receptor beta chains from one sample sequenced in a study of T cell responses to AZD1222 COVID-19 vaccine. The repertoire was sequenced with immunoSEQ multiplex PCR; TCRdb's copy has only in-frame clones and lacks some. This repertoire shows under 300,000 clones, 80% to 95% found once; its top ten account for roughly 0.6%. Sequences were derived from peripheral blood, sampled on day 0 of AZD1222 vaccination. These receptors came from an adult in good health.

In this sample, this clone turned up once. The rearrangement joins TRBV27 to TRBJ1-1; D remains ambiguous. The CDR3 length is 13 residues. Trimming took off 8 bases at V and 5 bases at J, with 15 bases between the two ends. The germline V gene encodes CDR1 MNHEY and CDR2 SMNVEV (reference sequence). The CDR3 DNA is TGTGCCAGCGGTAGGGCGGGAGGGACTGAAGCTTTCTTT. This encodes CASGRAGGTEAFF.

This clone was counted between two and nine times. The rearrangement links TRBV7-2 to TRBJ1-1, with 7 bases matching TRBD1. The V segment lost 4 bases and the J segment 3 bases; nucleotides outside the gene matches: 2. Germline V gives CDR1 SGHTA, CDR2 FQGNSA. The CDR3 sequence is 13 residues long. The chain's CDR3 is CASSSQGHTEAFF. For the CDR3, the DNA is TGTGCCAGCAGCTCACAGGGGCACACTGAAGCTTTCTTT.

The chain joins TRBV28 to TRBJ2-1; D is perhaps TRBD1 or TRBD2 (5 bases each). The CDR3 runs to 12 residues. Deletions cut 10 bases from V and 4 bases from J, with 11 bases between. Germline V gene data show CDR1 as MDHEN and CDR2 as SYDVKM. The CDR3 sequence is CATGTVYNEQFF. CDR3 coding DNA: TGTGCCACCGGGACGGTTTACAATGAGCAGTTCTTC.

The CDR3 region is CSASGQARRQYF. CDR3 coding DNA: TGCAGCGCATCCGGACAGGCCAGGAGGCAGTACTTC. This rearrangement joins TRBV29-1 to TRBJ2-7; 7 bases line up with TRBD1. The CDR3 totals 12 residues. Germline trimming cut 7 bases from V and 9 bases from J; bases unmatched to any gene: 12. Looked up from germline, CDR1 is SQVTM and CDR2 is ANQGSEA.

This chain uses TRBV11-3 with TRBJ2-2; D gene unclear. Deletions cut 4 bases from V and 6 bases from J, with 12 bases between. Germline V lookup: CDR1 SGHNT, CDR2 YENEEA. The CDR3 has 14 amino acids. The CDR3 nucleotides are TGTGCCAGCAGCTCCGGGCTTCAAGCCGGGGAGCTGTTTTTT. Residues: CASSSGLQAGELFF.

V and J are TRBV13 and TRBJ1-2, with 7 bases fitting TRBD1. Trimming cost V 0 bases and J 4 bases; bases outside gene matches: 14. Germline V lookup: CDR1 PRHDT, CDR2 FYEKMQ (reference sequence). The CDR3 extends over 18 amino acids. The CDR3 DNA is TGTGCCAGCAGCTTAGGCCTTCCAGGGGGATATAGGAGCTATGGCTACACCTTC. It encodes CASSLGLPGGYRSYGYTF.

This chain links TRBV30 with TRBJ1-1; possible D gene TRBD1, 5 bases. The CDR3 sequence is 10 residues long. The germline V gene encodes CDR1 GTSNPN and CDR2 SVGIG (reference sequence). Trimming took off 3 bases at V and 10 bases at J, with 9 bases between the two ends. The CDR3 sequence: CAWRSGGAFF. The CDR3 DNA sequence: TGTGCCTGGAGATCGGGGGGAGCTTTCTTT.

The chain combines TRBV14 with TRBJ1-5; the D is unclear. The CDR3 extends over 13 amino acids. V was clipped by 0 bases and J by 10 bases, with 10 bases between them. The germline V gene has CDR1 SGHDN and CDR2 FVKESK. CDR3 region: CASSQERGTPQHF. Written as DNA, the CDR3 is TGTGCCAGCAGCCAAGAAAGAGGCACCCCCCAGCATTTT.

This clone appeared once. V usage is TRBV5-4 and J usage is TRBJ1-2, with 11 bases aligning to TRBD1. The CDR3 runs to 14 residues. The junction had 0 bases not matched to a gene; V was cut back by 4 bases and J by 1 base. Germline-derived CDR1 and CDR2 are SGHNT and YYREEE (reference sequence). CDR3: CASSGTGGNYGYTF. DNA for the CDR3: TGTGCCAGCAGCGGGACAGGGGGTAACTATGGCTACACCTTC.

The chain employs TRBV5-4 and TRBJ2-5; D not resolved. Deletions cut 4 bases from V and 4 bases from J, with 11 bases between. CDR1 is SGHNT and CDR2 is YYREEE in the germline V gene (reference sequence). This CDR3 has 13 amino acids. Here the CDR3 reads CASSPVPAETQYF. The CDR3 bases are TGTGCCAGCAGCCCCGTCCCGGCAGAGACCCAGTACTTC.

The sample holds a few counts of this clone. The chain has TRBV5-8 and TRBJ1-5; no definite D call. The germline CDR1 and CDR2 sequences are SGHTS and YDEGEE. V was clipped by 0 bases and J by 7 bases, with 11 bases between them. CDR3 length: 14 amino acids. CDR3 DNA sequence: TGTGCCAGCAGCTTGGTAGCCTCGCGGCAGCCCCAGCATTTT. Protein sequence: CASSLVASRQPQHF.

This chain links TRBV28 with TRBJ2-3; no definite D call. This CDR3 comprises 13 residues. The germline V gene encodes CDR1 MDHEN and CDR2 SYDVKM. V lost 7 bases to trimming and J lost 1 base, with 9 bases between them. The CDR3 is CASTGWGTDTQYF. The CDR3 DNA reads as TGTGCCAGCACCGGGTGGGGCACAGATACGCAGTATTTT. The whole variable domain, remainder taken from reference TRBV28 and TRBJ2-3, is DVKVTQSSRYLVKRTGEKVFLECVQDMDHENMFWYRQDPGLGLRLIYFSYDVKMKEKGDIPEGYSVSREKKERFSLILESASTNQTSMYLCASTGWGTDTQYFGPGTRLTVL.

V usage is TRBV19 and J usage is TRBJ1-2; 9 nucleotides agree with TRBD1. Germline V gene data show CDR1 as LNHDA and CDR2 as SQIVND (reference sequence). The CDR3 consists of 15 residues. The junction had 13 bases not matched to a gene; V was cut back by 6 bases and J by 8 bases. The CDR3 region is CASRASGTGTFGYTF. The DNA for the CDR3 is TGTGCCAGTAGGGCCTCCGGGACAGGGACGTTCGGCTACACCTTC. The variable domain in full, with the rest retrieved from reference TRBV19 and TRBJ1-2, is DGGITQSPKYLFRKEGQNVTLSCEQNLNHDAMYWYRQDPGQGLRLIYYSQIVNDFQKGDIAEGYSVSREKKESFPLTVTSAQKNPTAFYLCASRASGTGTFGYTFGSGTRLTVV.

The chain uses TRBV4-1 and TRBJ2-5; no firm D call. Germline lookup yields CDR1 MGHRA and CDR2 YSYEKL. This CDR3 contains 15 residues. Trimming cost V 0 bases and J 7 bases, with 15 bases left between them. DNA for the CDR3: TGCGCCAGCAGCCAAGAAGAGGTTTTGGGTCGGACCCAGTACTTC. Its protein is CASSQEEVLGRTQYF.

This sequence joins TRBV14 and TRBJ1-5, with TRBD1 matching over 8 bases. Trimming cost V 4 bases and J 9 bases; bases outside gene matches: 5. The CDR3 contains 13 residues. Per the germline V gene, CDR1 is SGHDN and CDR2 is FVKESK. This CDR3 is CASSPGTGRPQHF. CDR3 bases: TGTGCCAGCAGCCCAGGGACAGGCCGGCCCCAGCATTTT.

The chain recombines TRBV7-8 with TRBJ2-7; D is ambiguous. Germline-derived CDR1 and CDR2 are SGHVS and FQNEAQ. The germline V and J ends were trimmed by 6 bases and 2 bases, with 11 bases remaining between them. The CDR3 is made up of 13 amino acids. CDR3 DNA sequence: TGTGCCAGCAGAGCCGGAACAGCCTACGAGCAGTACTTC. Translating it yields CASRAGTAYEQYF. Full variable domain (missing parts from reference TRBV7-8 and TRBJ2-7): GAGVSQSPRYKVAKRGQDVALRCDPISGHVSLFWYQQALGQGPEFLTYFQNEAQLDKSGLPSDRFFAERPEGSVSTLKIQRTQQEDSAVYLCASRAGTAYEQYFGPGTRLTVT.

V usage is TRBV4-1 and J usage is TRBJ2-1, with 9 bases fitting TRBD1. The CDR3 extends over 16 amino acids. Looked up from germline, CDR1 is MGHRA and CDR2 is YSYEKL. The V gene end was trimmed by 3 bases and the J gene end by 6 bases; junction bases not matched to a gene: 9. CDR3 sequence reads: CASSHGSGTGSNEQFF. The CDR3 DNA reads as TGCGCCAGCAGCCATGGTAGTGGGACAGGGTCCAATGAGCAGTTCTTC.

The chain employs TRBV18 and TRBJ2-7; possible D gene TRBD1, 6 bases. The CDR3 spans 15 residues. The V end was cut by 5 bases, the J end by 1 base, with 15 bases between. CDR1 and CDR2 (germline): KGHSH, LQKENI. This CDR3 is CASSKGQQVSYEQYF. The CDR3 bases are TGTGCCAGCTCAAAAGGACAGCAAGTATCCTACGAGCAGTACTTC.

This clone was seen once. V is TRBV7-9 and J is TRBJ2-1; D call uncertain. V was shortened by 3 bases and J by 6 bases, with 3 bases between the two germline ends. From germline, CDR1 is SEHNR and CDR2 FQNEAQ (reference sequence). The CDR3 is 11 residues long. In nucleotides, the CDR3 is TGTGCCAGCAGCTTGGTCAATGAGCAGTTCTTC. This sequence encodes CASSLVNEQFF.

J is TRBJ2-1 and V is TRBV2; 11 nucleotides agree with TRBD2. V shed 1 base and J 9 bases; nucleotides not matched to a gene: 5. CDR1 and CDR2 from the germline V gene are SNHLY and FYNNEI. This CDR3 is built from 15 residues. DNA for the CDR3: TGTGCCAGCAGTGAAGTTAGCGGGGGGGCCGGTGAGCAGTTCTTC. It codes for CASSEVSGGAGEQFF.

The chain uses TRBV21-1 and TRBJ1-2. TRBV21-1 is described as a pseudogene. The CDR3 runs 17 residues. CDR3 nucleotide sequence: TGTGCCAGCACCCTCCAATTGAAGACGACTACTAACTATGGCTACACCTTC. Protein: CASTLQLKTTTNYGYTF.

The rearrangement joins TRBV7-8 to TRBJ1-3; D is ambiguous. The CDR3 runs to 18 residues. V lost 2 bases and J 0 bases, leaving 17 bases between the germline ends. Germline assignment: CDR1 SGHVS and CDR2 FQNEAQ. The CDR3, as DNA: TGTGCCAGCAGCTTACCCCACACGTCTTCCTACTCTGGAAACACCATATATTTT. Its protein is CASSLPHTSSYSGNTIYF. The full variable domain, its missing parts supplied by reference TRBV7-8 and TRBJ1-3, is GAGVSQSPRYKVAKRGQDVALRCDPISGHVSLFWYQQALGQGPEFLTYFQNEAQLDKSGLPSDRFFAERPEGSVSTLKIQRTQQEDSAVYLCASSLPHTSSYSGNTIYFGEGSWLTVV.

The table lists this clone with a count of one. The chain is built from TRBV10-3 and TRBJ1-4; D gene unclear. The CDR3 totals 14 residues. V was trimmed by 0 bases and J by 3 bases, leaving 5 bases between them. Germline V CDR1 and CDR2: ENHRY, SYGVKD. CDR3 DNA: TGTGCCATCAGTGAGTCGGCCTCTAATGAAAAACTGTTTTTT. Translated, it gives CAISESASNEKLFF.

V is TRBV4-1 and J is TRBJ2-7; D uncertain. The V end was cut by 3 bases, the J end by 6 bases, with 12 bases between. Germline V gene lookup returns CDR1 MGHRA and CDR2 YSYEKL. The CDR3 length is 13 residues. This CDR3 reads CASSQVIRGEQYF. CDR3 in DNA: TGCGCCAGCAGCCAGGTTATTAGAGGCGAGCAGTACTTC.

V usage is TRBV6-5 and J usage is TRBJ2-3, with 8 bases fitting TRBD2. CDR1 is MNHEY, CDR2 SVGAGI, per germline. The CDR3 spans 14 residues. V lost 6 bases to trimming and J lost 4 bases; unmatched junction nucleotides: 6. The CDR3 nucleotides are TGTGCCAGCAGACCCGCGGGGGGCGCAGATACGCAGTATTTT. This translates into CASRPAGGADTQYF.

The chain uses TRBV20-1 and TRBJ2-7; 8 bases are a match to TRBD2. The CDR3 has 14 residues. CDR1 is DFQATT and CDR2 is SNEGSKA in the germline V gene (reference sequence). Germline trimming cut 3 bases from V and 5 bases from J; bases unmatched to any gene: 9. CDR3 loop: CSASLFGGRNEQYF. The CDR3 DNA sequence: TGCAGTGCTAGTTTGTTCGGCGGGAGGAACGAGCAGTACTTC.

Here the CDR3 DNA reads TGTGCCAGCAGCCCTCTCCCTGATAGCAATCAGCCCCAGCATTTT. This codes for CASSPLPDSNQPQHF. The chain links TRBV7-2 to TRBJ1-5; D not resolved. Looked up from germline, CDR1 is SGHTA and CDR2 is FQGNSA. The CDR3 has 15 amino acids. Trimming took 5 bases from V and 0 from J, leaving 11 bases between them.

The V and J genes are TRBV7-2 and TRBJ2-7, with TRBD2 matching 8 bases. Looked up from germline, CDR1 is SGHTA and CDR2 is FQGNSA. The junction had 14 bases not matched to a gene; V was cut back by 7 bases and J by 6 bases. CDR3 length: 15 residues. CDR3 region: CASTLTGTSRGEQYF. The DNA for the CDR3 is TGTGCCAGCACCCTAACCGGGACTAGTCGTGGCGAGCAGTACTTC.

The chain recombines TRBV18 with TRBJ1-1; 8 bases are a match to TRBD1. Trimming at V came to 5 bases and at J to 6 bases, leaving 8 bases not matched to a gene. The CDR3 sequence is 14 residues long. Germline CDR1 reads KGHSH; CDR2 reads LQKENI. The CDR3 spells CASSVTGGQAEAFF. The CDR3 DNA is TGTGCCAGCTCAGTCACAGGGGGGCAAGCTGAAGCTTTCTTT.

The chain has TRBV18 and TRBJ2-1, with 10 positions matching TRBD1. Germline CDR1 and CDR2: KGHSH and LQKENI. The V segment lost 3 bases and the J segment 5 bases; nucleotides outside the gene matches: 1. This CDR3 has 14 amino acids. The CDR3 nucleotides read TGTGCCAGCTCACCCGGGACAGGGGACAATGAGCAGTTCTTC. Protein sequence: CASSPGTGDNEQFF. The full variable domain, in which reference TRBV18 and TRBJ2-1 provide the parts outside the CDR3, is NAGVMQNPRHLVRRRGQEARLRCSPMKGHSHVYWYRQLPEEGLKFMVYLQKENIIDESGMPKERFSAEFPKEGPSILRIQQVVRGDSAAYFCASSPGTGDNEQFFGPGTRLTVL.